Listed below are T cell receptor beta chains from one sample, sequenced in a study of siplizumab effects on memory and regulatory T cells. Generated by immunoSEQ multiplex PCR, the TCRdb table keeps only in-frame clones and is missing some. The repertoire holds 100,000 or so clones, with about 93% as singletons. The specimen was Tregs sorted from blood. These receptors originate from a human donor in good health. Each CDR3 is given with its conserved first and last residue. The D gene is left open where the match is weak. Expanded clones get a size class; other rows say once, few or many, or leave the size out.

>TRBV5-1|.|14|.|TRBJ2-7
CASSFRTQTYEQYF
TGCGCCAGCAGTTTTAGGACCCAAACCTACGAGCAGTACTTC
>TRBV5-5|TRBD2|18|.|TRBJ2-7
CASSLRVVGTSASYEQYF
TGTGCCAGCAGCTTGCGGGTAGTCGGGACTAGCGCCTCCTACGAGCAGTACTTC
>TRBV7-9|.|17|once|TRBJ1-4
CASSLLIGPTANEKLFF
TGTGCCAGCAGCTTACTTATAGGCCCAACGGCTAATGAAAAACTGTTTTTT
>TRBV5-3|.|17|.|TRBJ2-1
CARDLPQFLQAYNEQFF
TGTGCCAGAGACCTTCCCCAGTTTCTACAGGCTTACAATGAGCAGTTCTTC
>TRBV6-6|.|13|.|TRBJ1-3
CASQGGGGNTIYF
TGTGCCAGCCAAGGAGGGGGAGGAAACACCATATATTTT
>TRBV28|.|13|.|TRBJ1-2
CASKEGTWAGYTF
TGTGCCAGCAAGGAGGGGACGTGGGCGGGCTACACCTTC
>TRBV29-1|TRBD2|16|.|TRBJ2-7
CSVVRTSGRASYEQYF
TGCAGCGTTGTCCGGACTAGCGGGAGGGCCTCGTACGAGCAGTACTTC
>TRBV5-6|.|12|.|TRBJ2-7
CASSFSSYEQYF
TGTGCCAGCAGCTTTTCCTCCTACGAGCAGTACTTC
>TRBV11-2|TRBD2|15|.|TRBJ2-5
CASSSLAGAGETQYF
TGTGCCAGCAGCTCGCTAGCGGGAGCGGGGGAGACCCAGTACTTC
>TRBV19|TRBD1|16|few|TRBJ1-2
CASSTDRALANYGYTF
TGTGCCAGTAGTACGGACAGGGCTCTAGCTAACTATGGCTACACCTTC
>TRBV6-6|.|14|.|TRBJ1-1
CASSSSPSSTEAFF
.
>TRBV5-8|.|15|.|TRBJ1-1
CASSRADLLNTEAFF
TGTGCCAGCAGCCGCGCTGATCTCTTGAACACTGAAGCTTTCTTT
>TRBV5-1|.|13|.|TRBJ1-2
CASSFGQSYGYTF
TGCGCCAGCAGTTTTGGACAGTCCTATGGCTACACCTTC
>TRBV18|.|15|.|TRBJ2-1
CASSPLPGSVNEQFF
TGTGCCAGCTCACCGCTCCCCGGGAGTGTAAATGAGCAGTTCTTC
>TRBV6-1|.|14|few|TRBJ1-5
CASRAPVSNQPQHF
TGTGCCAGCAGGGCGCCTGTGAGCAATCAGCCCCAGCATTTT
>TRBV9|.|14|.|TRBJ1-1
CASSVGVRGTEAFF
TGTGCCAGCAGCGTAGGAGTCAGGGGTACTGAAGCTTTCTTT
>TRBV18|.|14|.|TRBJ1-2
CASSPRDGYYGYTF
TGTGCCAGCTCACCACGGGACGGATACTATGGCTACACCTTC
>TRBV7-3|TRBD2|15|.|TRBJ2-5
CASSSSGRAAETQYF
TGTGCCAGCAGCTCTAGCGGGAGGGCCGCGGAGACCCAGTACTTC
>TRBV5-8|.|14|once|TRBJ1-1
CASSLGPLNTEAFF
TGTGCCAGCAGCTTGGGGCCGCTGAACACTGAAGCTTTCTTT
>TRBV5-1|.|13|.|TRBJ2-3
CASSLAGEVTQYF
TGCGCCAGCAGCTTGGCCGGGGAGGTTACGCAGTATTTT
>TRBV7-3|.|16|once|TRBJ2-3
CASSRLPTLSTDTQYF
TGTGCCAGCAGCAGACTCCCGACGTTAAGCACAGATACGCAGTATTTT
>TRBV7-9|TRBD1|14|.|TRBJ1-1
CASSLRQGMSEAFF
TGTGCCAGCAGCCTACGACAGGGGATGAGTGAAGCTTTCTTT
>TRBV27|TRBD1|14|.|TRBJ1-4
CASSFTGGGEKLFF
TGTGCCAGCAGCTTTACAGGGGGCGGGGAAAAACTGTTTTTT
>TRBV5-6|.|18|once|TRBJ2-2
CASSLRVRSSSNTGELFF
TGTGCCAGCAGCTTGCGGGTTAGGTCCTCGTCGAACACCGGGGAGCTGTTTTTT
>TRBV5-1|.|14|.|TRBJ2-5
CASSPGAPQETQYF
TGCGCCAGCAGCCCAGGGGCCCCTCAAGAGACCCAGTACTTC
>TRBV21-1|.|16|.|TRBJ1-3
CASTRRDRGWGNTIYF
TGTGCCAGCACCAGGCGCGACAGGGGTTGGGGAAACACCATATATTTT
>TRBV10-3|.|13|.|TRBJ2-7
CAITGDLGNEQYF
TGTGCCATCACTGGGGACTTGGGTAACGAGCAGTACTTC
>TRBV7-8|.|17|.|TRBJ2-6
CASTYDLWSSGANVLTF
TGTGCCAGCACGTATGATTTGTGGAGCTCTGGGGCCAACGTCCTGACTTTC
>TRBV7-9|.|17|.|TRBJ2-2
CASSLDLTYSHTGELFF
TGTGCCAGCAGCTTAGATTTAACTTACTCCCACACCGGGGAGCTGTTTTTT
>TRBV10-3|TRBD1|12|few|TRBJ1-2
CAVRTGGDGYTF
TGTGCCGTCCGGACAGGGGGCGATGGCTACACCTTC
>TRBV28|TRBD1|16|.|TRBJ1-2
CASTPRDRPSSYGYTF
TGTGCCAGCACCCCCCGGGACAGGCCCTCCTCCTATGGCTACACCTTC
>TRBV23-1|.|19|.|TRBJ1-5
CASSQNRLLRASLNQPQHF
TGCGCCAGCAGTCAAAATAGGCTCCTACGGGCGAGCCTCAATCAGCCCCAGCATTTT
>TRBV19|.|12|.|TRBJ1-1
CASSDRREKAFF
TGTGCCAGTAGCGACCGCAGGGAGAAGGCTTTCTTT
>TRBV11-3|TRBD2|13|.|TRBJ2-1
CASSLVSGGDRFF
TGTGCCAGCAGCTTAGTGTCTGGGGGGGATCGGTTCTTC
>TRBV7-9|TRBD1|15|.|TRBJ1-2
CASSSPGTGSGGYTF
TGTGCCAGCAGCTCCCCCGGGACAGGGTCTGGTGGCTACACCTTC
>TRBV5-6|.|15|.|TRBJ1-6
CASSAGREQNSPLHF
TGTGCCAGCAGCGCTGGCCGGGAGCAAAATTCACCCCTCCACTTT
>TRBV19|.|13|once|TRBJ2-7
CASSTGARNEQYF
TGTGCCAGTAGCACCGGGGCCCGAAACGAGCAGTACTTC
>TRBV19|.|12|.|TRBJ1-5
CASSISNQPQHF
TGTGCCAGTAGTATCTCCAATCAGCCCCAGCATTTT
>TRBV5-1|TRBD1|16|.|TRBJ2-2
CASSSLGGQVAGELFF
TGCGCCAGCAGCTCACTCGGGGGACAGGTAGCCGGGGAGCTGTTTTTT
>TRBV4-1|.|16|.|TRBJ2-5
CASSQDRGFGQETQYF
TGCGCCAGCAGCCAAGATAGAGGTTTCGGGCAAGAGACCCAGTACTTC
>TRBV7-2|.|16|.|TRBJ2-1
CASRGRDSTNHNEQFF
TGTGCCAGCAGGGGACGGGACTCGACTAATCACAATGAGCAGTTCTTC
>TRBV10-2|TRBD2|18|.|TRBJ2-5
CASSAHLASGSFGETQYF
TGCGCCAGCAGTGCTCATTTGGCTAGCGGGAGTTTCGGAGAGACCCAGTACTTC
>TRBV7-9|.|11|.|TRBJ1-1
CASSLFTEAFF
TGTGCCAGCAGCTTGTTCACTGAAGCTTTCTTT
>TRBV5-8|.|17|.|TRBJ1-5
CASSLLQQINSNQPQHF
TGTGCCAGCAGCTTGCTACAGCAAATCAATAGCAATCAGCCCCAGCATTTT
>TRBV4-1|.|16|.|TRBJ2-7
CASSPEQALSSYEQHF
TGCGCCAGCAGCCCGGAGCAAGCGTTGAGCTCCTACGAGCAGCACTTC
>TRBV5-4|.|14|.|TRBJ2-5
CASSLGGSAETQYF
TGTGCCAGCAGCTTGGGTGGTAGCGCGGAGACCCAGTACTTC
>TRBV2|.|12|.|TRBJ2-2
CASSQGPGELFF
TGTGCCAGCAGCCAGGGGCCCGGGGAGCTGTTTTTT
>TRBV25-1|.|15|.|TRBJ1-3
CASSIRGATGNTIYF
TGTGCCAGCAGTATTAGAGGAGCTACTGGAAACACCATATATTTT